This T cell receptor (beta chain) is from a study of blood T cell repertoires in COVID-19. Here immunoSEQ multiplex PCR was the method, and the copy in TCRdb shows in-frame clones only, minus some. The sample records more than 350,000 clones, over 75% being singletons. Germline lookup yields CDR1 WNHNN and CDR2 SYGVQD (reference sequence). Trimming cost V 2 bases and J 4 bases, with 14 bases left between them. This CDR3 is built from 15 residues. This TCR derives from a woman under 30 who had been exposed to COVID-19. This chain joins TRBV10-1 and TRBJ1-2; D gene ambiguous. What was sequenced was PBMCs or T cells enriched from blood (not recorded which). The CDR3 sequence is CASSELPGSVYGYTF. CDR3 sequence (DNA): TGCGCCAGCAGTGAGCTTCCGGGATCGGTCTATGGCTACACCTTC.